This entry lists 2 T cell receptor beta chains sequenced from one sample in a study of beta chain features in type 1 diabetes. Overall study findings and caveats: Researchers report that Type 1 diabetes patients had moderately but significantly shorter TCRB CDR3s across all four CD4+ subsets.

What was sequenced were expressed TCRB transcripts, since all of the isolated RNA had been reverse transcribed. The table came from immunoSEQ multiplex PCR; TCRdb's copy has only in-frame clones and leaves some out. The sample holds under 250,000 clones, approximately 14% seen once. Their specific antigens are unknown. Source material: naive CD4+ T cells from blood. The receptors were sampled from a young man with type 1 diabetes.

The chain is built from TRBV5-1 and TRBJ2-3; 11 positions match TRBD2. Germline lookup yields CDR1 SGHRS and CDR2 YFSETQ. Trimming took 4 bases from V and 6 from J; bases not matched to a gene: 4. This CDR3 has 14 amino acids. The CDR3 DNA follows: TGCGCCAGCAGCACGGGACTAGCGGTGGATACGCAGTATTTT. Its translation is CASSTGLAVDTQYF.

The CDR3, as DNA: TGTGCCAGCAGTGCCCAGGCGGAGACCCAGTACTTC. Amino acids: CASSAQAETQYF. V is TRBV2 and J is TRBJ2-5; D call uncertain. This CDR3 is 12 amino acids long. The V end lost 4 bases, the J end lost 5 bases, and 8 bases lay between the germline ends. Germline V gene sequence: CDR1 SNHLY, CDR2 FYNNEI.